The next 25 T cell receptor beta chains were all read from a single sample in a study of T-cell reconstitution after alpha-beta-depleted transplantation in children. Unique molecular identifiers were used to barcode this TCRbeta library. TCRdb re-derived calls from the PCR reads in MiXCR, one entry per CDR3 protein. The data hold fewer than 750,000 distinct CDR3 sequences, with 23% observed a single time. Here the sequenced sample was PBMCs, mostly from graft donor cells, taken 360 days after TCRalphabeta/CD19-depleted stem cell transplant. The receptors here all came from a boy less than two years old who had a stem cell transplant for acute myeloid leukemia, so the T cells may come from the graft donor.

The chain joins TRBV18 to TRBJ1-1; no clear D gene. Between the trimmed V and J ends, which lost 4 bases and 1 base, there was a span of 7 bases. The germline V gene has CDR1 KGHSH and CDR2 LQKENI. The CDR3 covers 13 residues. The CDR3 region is CASSRQPNTEAFF. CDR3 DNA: TGTGCCAGCTCACGACAACCGAACACTGAAGCTTTCTTT.

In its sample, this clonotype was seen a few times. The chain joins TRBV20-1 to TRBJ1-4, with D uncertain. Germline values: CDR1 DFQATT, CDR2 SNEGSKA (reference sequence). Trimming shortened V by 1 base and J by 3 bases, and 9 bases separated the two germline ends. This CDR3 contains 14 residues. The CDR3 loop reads CSARVAGPNEKLFF. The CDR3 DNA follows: TGCAGTGCTAGAGTTGCAGGACCTAATGAAAAACTGTTTTTT.

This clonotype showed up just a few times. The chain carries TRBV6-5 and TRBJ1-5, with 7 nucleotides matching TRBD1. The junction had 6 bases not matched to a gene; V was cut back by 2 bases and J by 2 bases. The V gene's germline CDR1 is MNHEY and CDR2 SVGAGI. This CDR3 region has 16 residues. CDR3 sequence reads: CASSYRDREGNQPQHF. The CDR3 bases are TGTGCCAGCAGTTACCGTGACAGGGAAGGCAATCAGCCCCAGCATTTT.

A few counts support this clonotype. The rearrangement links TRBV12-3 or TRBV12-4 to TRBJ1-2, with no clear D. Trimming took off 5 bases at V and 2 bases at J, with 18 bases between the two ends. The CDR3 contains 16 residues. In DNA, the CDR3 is TGTGCCAGCAGTCCGATCGTCGGACGGAACAACTATGGCTACACCTTC. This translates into CASSPIVGRNNYGYTF.

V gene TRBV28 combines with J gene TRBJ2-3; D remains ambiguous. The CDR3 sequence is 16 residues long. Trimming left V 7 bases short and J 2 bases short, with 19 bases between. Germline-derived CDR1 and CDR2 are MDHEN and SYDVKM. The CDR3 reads CASTREVGTNTDTQYF. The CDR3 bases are TGTGCCAGCACGCGAGAGGTTGGAACAAACACAGATACGCAGTATTTT.

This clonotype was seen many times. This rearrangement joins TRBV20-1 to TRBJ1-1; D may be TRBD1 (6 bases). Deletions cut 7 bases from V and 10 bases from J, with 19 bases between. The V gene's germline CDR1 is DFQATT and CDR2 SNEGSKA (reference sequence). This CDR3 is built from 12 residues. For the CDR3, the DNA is TGCAGTGTTCCACAGGGAGCGCCAAGAGCTTTCTTT. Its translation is CSVPQGAPRAFF.

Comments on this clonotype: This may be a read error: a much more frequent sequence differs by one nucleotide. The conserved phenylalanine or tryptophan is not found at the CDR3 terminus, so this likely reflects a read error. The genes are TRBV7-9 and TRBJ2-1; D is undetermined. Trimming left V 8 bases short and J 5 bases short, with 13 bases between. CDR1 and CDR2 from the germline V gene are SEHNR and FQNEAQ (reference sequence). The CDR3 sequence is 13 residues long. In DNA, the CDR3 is TGTGCCAGCTTGATTGGTTTCGACAATGAGCAGTTCATC. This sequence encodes CASLIGFDNEQFI.

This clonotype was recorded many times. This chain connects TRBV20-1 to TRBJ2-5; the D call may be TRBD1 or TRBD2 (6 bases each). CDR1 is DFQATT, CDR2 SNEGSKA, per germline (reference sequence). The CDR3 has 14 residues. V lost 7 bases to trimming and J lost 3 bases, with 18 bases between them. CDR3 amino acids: CSGVGGGLKETQYF. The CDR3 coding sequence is TGCAGTGGGGTAGGAGGGGGGCTCAAAGAGACCCAGTACTTC.

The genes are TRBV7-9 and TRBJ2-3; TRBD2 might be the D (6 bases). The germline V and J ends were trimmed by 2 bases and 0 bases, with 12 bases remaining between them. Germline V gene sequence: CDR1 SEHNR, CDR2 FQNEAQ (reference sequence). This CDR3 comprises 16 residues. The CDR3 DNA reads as TGTGCCAGCAGCTTACATGCGGGACTCAGCACAGATACGCAGTATTTT. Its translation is CASSLHAGLSTDTQYF.

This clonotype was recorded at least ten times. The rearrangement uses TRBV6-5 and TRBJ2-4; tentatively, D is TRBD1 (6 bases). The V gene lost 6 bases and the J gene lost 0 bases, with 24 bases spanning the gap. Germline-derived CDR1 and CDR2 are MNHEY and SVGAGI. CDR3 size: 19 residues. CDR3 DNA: TGTGCCAGCAGATTTACAGGGCATGGGGGCACATCAGCCAAAAACATTCAGTACTTC. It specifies CASRFTGHGGTSAKNIQYF.

CDR3 region: CAIRPTGKGSPLHF. The CDR3 DNA follows: TGTGCCATCAGGCCGACTGGGAAGGGATCACCCCTCCACTTT. The J gene is TRBJ1-6, the V gene TRBV10-3; D remains ambiguous. Between the trimmed V and J ends, which lost 6 bases and 10 bases, there was a span of 16 bases. Germline CDR1 ENHRY, CDR2 SYGVKD. The CDR3 length is 14 residues.

CDR3 protein: CASSSVGLEQYF. As DNA, the CDR3 is TGTGCCAGCAGCTCCGTGGGGCTCGAGCAGTACTTC. The chain has TRBV12-3 or TRBV12-4 and TRBJ2-7; TRBD1 is a possible D gene (5 bases). The CDR3 covers 12 residues. Trimming took off 6 bases at V and 6 bases at J, with 12 bases between the two ends.

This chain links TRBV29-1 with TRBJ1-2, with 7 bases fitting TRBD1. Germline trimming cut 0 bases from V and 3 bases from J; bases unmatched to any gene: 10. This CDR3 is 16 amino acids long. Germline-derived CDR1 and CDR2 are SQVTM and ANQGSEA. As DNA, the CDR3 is TGCAGCGTTGAAGAGCCACATAGACAGGGTGACTATGGCTACACCTTC. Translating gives CSVEEPHRQGDYGYTF.

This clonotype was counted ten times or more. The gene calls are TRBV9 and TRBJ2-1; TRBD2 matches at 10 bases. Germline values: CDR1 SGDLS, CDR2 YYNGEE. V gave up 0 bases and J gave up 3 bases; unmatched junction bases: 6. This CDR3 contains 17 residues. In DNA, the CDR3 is TGTGCCAGCAGCGTAGCAGGGCTAGCGGGGGACTACAATGAGCAGTTCTTC. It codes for CASSVAGLAGDYNEQFF.

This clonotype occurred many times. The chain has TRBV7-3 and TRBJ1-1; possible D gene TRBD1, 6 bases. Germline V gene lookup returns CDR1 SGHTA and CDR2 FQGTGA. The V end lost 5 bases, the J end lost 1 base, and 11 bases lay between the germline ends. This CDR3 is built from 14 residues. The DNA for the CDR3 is TGTGCCAGCAGCCCACAGGGAGAGAACACTGAAGCTTTCTTT. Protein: CASSPQGENTEAFF. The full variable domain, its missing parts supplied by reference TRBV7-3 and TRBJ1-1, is GAGVSQTPSNKVTEKGKYVELRCDPISGHTALYWYRQSLGQGPEFLIYFQGTGAADDSGLPNDRFFAVRPEGSVSTLKIQRTERGDSAVYLCASSPQGENTEAFFGQGTRLTVV.

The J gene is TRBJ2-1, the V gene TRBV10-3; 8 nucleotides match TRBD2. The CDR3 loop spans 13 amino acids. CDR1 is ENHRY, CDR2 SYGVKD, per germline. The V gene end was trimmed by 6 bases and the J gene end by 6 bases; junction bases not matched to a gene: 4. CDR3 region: CAISRGGFNEQFF. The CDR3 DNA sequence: TGTGCCATCAGCCGGGGGGGCTTCAATGAGCAGTTCTTC.

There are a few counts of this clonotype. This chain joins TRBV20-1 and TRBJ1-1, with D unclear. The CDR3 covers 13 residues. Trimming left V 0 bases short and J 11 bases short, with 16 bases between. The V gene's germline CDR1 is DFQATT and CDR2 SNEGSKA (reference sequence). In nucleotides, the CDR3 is TGCAGTGCTAGAGATCCCCCGCGGGTCGGGGCTTTCTTT. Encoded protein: CSARDPPRVGAFF.

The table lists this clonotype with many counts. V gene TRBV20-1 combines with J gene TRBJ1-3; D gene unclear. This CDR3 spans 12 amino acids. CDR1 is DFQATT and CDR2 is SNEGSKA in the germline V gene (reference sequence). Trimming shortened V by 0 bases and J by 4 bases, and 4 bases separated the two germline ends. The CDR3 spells CSAREGGNTIYF. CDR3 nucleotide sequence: TGCAGTGCTAGAGAAGGGGGAAACACCATATATTTT.

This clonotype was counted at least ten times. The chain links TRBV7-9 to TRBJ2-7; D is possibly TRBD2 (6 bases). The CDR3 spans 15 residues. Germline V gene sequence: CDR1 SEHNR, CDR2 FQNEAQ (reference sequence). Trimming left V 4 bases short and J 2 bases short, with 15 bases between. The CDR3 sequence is CASSYHRGGTYEQYF. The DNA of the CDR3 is TGTGCCAGCAGCTACCATCGGGGCGGGACCTACGAGCAGTACTTC.

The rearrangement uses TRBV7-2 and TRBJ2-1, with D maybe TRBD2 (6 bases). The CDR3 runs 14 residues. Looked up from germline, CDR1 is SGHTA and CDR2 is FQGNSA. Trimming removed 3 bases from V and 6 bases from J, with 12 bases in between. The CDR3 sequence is CASSLGLPPNEQFF. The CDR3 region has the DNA TGTGCCAGCAGCTTGGGACTCCCTCCCAATGAGCAGTTCTTC.

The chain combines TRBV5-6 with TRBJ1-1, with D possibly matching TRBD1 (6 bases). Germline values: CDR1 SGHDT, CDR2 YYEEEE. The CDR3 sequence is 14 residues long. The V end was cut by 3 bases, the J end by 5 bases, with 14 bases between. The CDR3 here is CASSSGTTSTEAFF. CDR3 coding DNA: TGTGCCAGCAGCTCTGGGACAACTTCTACTGAAGCTTTCTTT.

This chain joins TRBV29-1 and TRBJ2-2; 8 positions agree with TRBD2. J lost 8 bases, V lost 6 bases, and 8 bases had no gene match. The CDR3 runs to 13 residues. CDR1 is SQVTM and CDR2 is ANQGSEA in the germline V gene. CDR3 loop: CSVGRGVGGELFF. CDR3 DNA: TGCAGCGTCGGGCGGGGGGTCGGTGGGGAGCTGTTTTTT.

The DNA of the CDR3 is TGTGCCAGCAGCTTAGGGTCGAGGGGTGGCAATCAGCCCCAGCATTTT. Residues: CASSLGSRGGNQPQHF. The J gene is TRBJ1-5, the V gene TRBV7-4; TRBD1 might be the D (5 bases). In germline, CDR1 is SGHVT, CDR2 SQSDAQ. CDR3 length equals 16 residues. V dropped 1 base and J dropped 2 bases, with 12 bases sitting between them. The whole variable domain, filled in from reference TRBV7-4 and TRBJ1-5, reads GAGVSQSPRYKVAKRGRDVALRCDSISGHVTLYWYRQTLGQGSEVLTYSQSDAQRDKSGRPSGRFSAERPERSVSTLKIQRTEQGDSAVYLCASSLGSRGGNQPQHFGDGTRLSIL.

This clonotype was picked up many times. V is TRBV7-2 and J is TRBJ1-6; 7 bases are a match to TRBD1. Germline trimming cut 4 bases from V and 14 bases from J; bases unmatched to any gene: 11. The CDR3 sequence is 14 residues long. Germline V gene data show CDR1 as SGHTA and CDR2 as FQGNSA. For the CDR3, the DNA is TGTGCCAGCAGCTCGGACAGGACTTTGAGGTCCCTCCACTTT. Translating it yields CASSSDRTLRSLHF.

The CDR3 sequence: CASSLSLPSYEQYF. The CDR3, as DNA: TGCGCCAGCAGCCTCAGCCTCCCCTCCTACGAGCAGTACTTC. The chain couples TRBV5-1 to TRBJ2-7; D uncertain. The germline CDR1 and CDR2 sequences are SGHRS and YFSETQ. The CDR3 is 14 residues long. With 4 bases removed from V and 0 bases from J, the gap between germline ends came to 11 bases.